Sequencing of this T cell receptor beta chain was carried out in a study of T cell changes during pregnancy in multiple sclerosis. The CDR3 is made up of 15 amino acids. CDR1 is SGHDT, CDR2 YYEEEE, per germline. The ends were cut back, 9 bases at V and 6 bases at J, with 21 bases in the middle. Repertoires were generated with immunoSEQ multiplex PCR, while TCRdb's copy carries only in-frame clones and drops some. The sample consists of 75,000 to 95,000 clones, approximately 90% of them appearing once. The chain recombines TRBV5-6 with TRBJ2-2; tentatively, D is TRBD1 (6 bases). The sample in question was peripheral blood, obtained in the first trimester of pregnancy. The TCR comes from a female donor in good health, enrolled as a control in a pregnancy study. CDR3 region: CATWRWGLMAGELFF. In nucleotides, the CDR3 is TGTGCCACTTGGCGGTGGGGGCTCATGGCCGGGGAGCTGTTTTTT.